The source of this T cell receptor beta chain is a study of cytomegalovirus exposure and HLA in healthy donors. Study observations and caveats: According to reports, the classifier identified cytomegalovirus status with high specificity and sensitivity. Specific recognition of CMV antigens was confirmed in vitro for three chains (all CMV-associated).

Notes on this clone: Its antigen is currently unknown.

Using immunoSEQ multiplex PCR, the repertoire was profiled, and TCRdb retains in-frame clones only, with some absent. The sample gives over 120,000 clones, about 95% of which show up once; over 1.5% is in the top ten. The donors were members of the validation cohort comprising approximately 120 subjects, separate from the roughly 700-subject first cohort. Sequenced sample: PBMCs. The receptor's source is a man aged 18 to 29 in good health and CMV-seropositive.

CDR3 bases: TGTGCCACCCTCATCAAGGGGACTAGCGGATGGACGGAGCAGTTCTTC. This sequence encodes CATLIKGTSGWTEQFF. The chain employs TRBV2 and TRBJ2-1, with 11 bases fitting TRBD2. J lost 10 bases, V lost 10 bases, and 18 bases had no gene match. Germline-derived CDR1 and CDR2 are SNHLY and FYNNEI. The CDR3 consists of 16 residues.